The T cell receptor beta chain described here comes from a study of early T cells in non-severe SARS-CoV-2 infection. TCRdb fed the 5' RACE reads into MiXCR, producing one record per CDR3 protein. Of about 79,000 distinct CDR3 sequences listed, approximately 10% are singletons. This CDR3 contains 15 residues. In germline, CDR1 is MGHDK, CDR2 SYGVNS. The junction had 4 bases not matched to a gene; V was cut back by 3 bases and J by 6 bases. This clonotype was found many times. This chain joins TRBV25-1 and TRBJ1-5; 11 positions match TRBD1. This clonotype was sampled from an adult who was a healthcare worker with PCR-confirmed SARS-CoV-2 infection or an uninfected control (not recorded which). The sample taken for sequencing was whole blood. CDR3 residues: CASSDRTGGPQPQHF. The CDR3 DNA reads TGTGCCAGCAGTGACAGGACAGGGGGCCCTCAGCCCCAGCATTTT.